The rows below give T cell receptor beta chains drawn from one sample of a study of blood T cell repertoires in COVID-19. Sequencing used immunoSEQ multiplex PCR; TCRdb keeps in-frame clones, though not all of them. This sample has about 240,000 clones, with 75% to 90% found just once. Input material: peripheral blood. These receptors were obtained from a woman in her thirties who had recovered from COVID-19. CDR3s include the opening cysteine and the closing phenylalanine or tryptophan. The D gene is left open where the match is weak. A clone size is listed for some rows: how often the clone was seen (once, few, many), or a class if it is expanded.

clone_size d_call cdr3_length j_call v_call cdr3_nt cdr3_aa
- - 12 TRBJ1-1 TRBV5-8 TGTGCCAGCAGCTTGATCGGGGCTGAAGCTTTCTTT CASSLIGAEAFF
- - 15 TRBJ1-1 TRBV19 TGTGCCAGTAGTCCAGGATGGGCAGCGAACACTGAAGCTTTCTTT CASSPGWAANTEAFF
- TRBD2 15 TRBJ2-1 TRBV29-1 TGCAGCGTTGAAGATGGGACTAGCGGGGGGGTTGAGCAGTTCTTC CSVEDGTSGGVEQFF
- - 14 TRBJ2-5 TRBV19 TGTGCCAGTAGTAGGGCGGACTCCCAGGAGACCCAGTACTTC CASSRADSQETQYF
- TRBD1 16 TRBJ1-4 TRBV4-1 TGCGCCAGCAGCCAAGGCCGGACAGGAGCTAATGAAAAACTGTTTTTT CASSQGRTGANEKLFF
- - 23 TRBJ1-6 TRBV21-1 TGTGCCAGCAGCCACGAACTTTTGGGACACCCGACCCGATTCCATTACTATAATTCACCCCTCCACTTT CASSHELLGHPTRFHYYNSPLHF
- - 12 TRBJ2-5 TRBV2 TGTGCCAGTGGGTGGCTAGAGGAGACCCAGTACTTC CASGWLEETQYF
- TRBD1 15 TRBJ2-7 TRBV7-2 TGTGCCAGCAACCCGGACAGGGGAAGTAGGAACGAGCAGTACTTC CASNPDRGSRNEQYF
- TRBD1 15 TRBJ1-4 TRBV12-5 TGTGCTAGTGGTTCGGAGAGACAGGGGCGAGGAAAACTGTTTTTT CASGSERQGRGKLFF
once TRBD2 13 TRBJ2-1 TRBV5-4 TGTGCCAGCAGCCTAGCGGGGACCAATGAGCAGTTCTTC CASSLAGTNEQFF
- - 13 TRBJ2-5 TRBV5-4 TGTGCCAGCAGCTTTCCCGGGGAAGAGACCCAGTACTTC CASSFPGEETQYF
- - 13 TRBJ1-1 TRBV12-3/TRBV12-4 TGTGCCAGCAGTTTCAATTTTCAGACTGAAGCTTTCTTT CASSFNFQTEAFF
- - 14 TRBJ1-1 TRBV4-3 TGCGCCAGCAGCCCGACTAACCAGAACACTGAAGCTTTCTTT CASSPTNQNTEAFF
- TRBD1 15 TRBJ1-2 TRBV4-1 TGCGCCAGCAGCCGAGAGGACAGGCCAAACTATGGCTACACCTTC CASSREDRPNYGYTF
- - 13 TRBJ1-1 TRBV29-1 TGCAGCGCCGAATCTCCAGGTCGCACTGAAGCTTTCTTT CSAESPGRTEAFF